The TCR beta chain under discussion was sequenced for a study of blood T cell repertoires in COVID-19. Study-level background: Specimens from acute and convalescent COVID-19 originated in the United States, Italy and Spain.

The recovered donors of Cohort 3 showed two negative PCRs, clearance, or symptom resolution. The CDR3 is made up of 15 amino acids. The germline V gene encodes CDR1 SQVTM and CDR2 ANQGSEA. V shed 6 bases and J shed 0 bases, with 14 bases lying between them. Method: immunoSEQ multiplex PCR; TCRdb's copy keeps in-frame clones and lacks some. The sample yields more than 450,000 clones, roughly nine tenths seen once. The chain links TRBV29-1 to TRBJ2-2, with D maybe TRBD1 (5 bases). The origin of this receptor is a young woman who had recovered from COVID-19. The sequenced material came from PBMCs or T cells enriched from blood (not recorded which). The CDR3 coding sequence is TGCAGCGTCAGAGACAGTAAGACGAACACCGGGGAGCTGTTTTTT. It encodes CSVRDSKTNTGELFF.